This T cell receptor (beta chain) appears in the sequencing data of a study of blood T cell repertoires in COVID-19. The overall study: Whether acute or convalescent, the COVID-19 samples came from the United States, Italy and Spain. T cells, B-cell-depleted T cells, or PBMCs provided the cDNA or gDNA that served as material.

Original processing methods: How many nucleated cells were present was estimated from reference gene primer amplification. The data were produced by immunoSEQ multiplex PCR, yet TCRdb's version contains in-frame clones alone and is incomplete. V and J calls plus clone size are reproduced from that table; the DNA served to infer D and trimming. The sample lists 95,000 to 150,000 clones, approximately 87% occurring once. The CDR3 consists of 13 residues. Germline V gene data show CDR1 as MNHNY and CDR2 as SVGAGI (reference sequence). After removal of 9 bases from V and 6 bases from J, the junction contained 9 bases not matched to a gene.

Material for sequencing was peripheral blood. The chain carries TRBV6-6 and TRBJ2-3; 7 nucleotides align to TRBD1. The TCR originated in a woman aged 45-60 years with acute or convalescent COVID-19. In DNA form, the CDR3 reads TGTGCCAGTTTCGACAGGGAGTGGGATACGCAGTATTTT. It encodes CASFDREWDTQYF.